This T cell receptor (beta chain) was captured in a study of technical replicates of blood from a few donors (dated by TCRdb to 2016 to 2017). The library was produced with the immunoSEQ multiplex PCR assay. TCRdb took this table from immuneACCESS and kept in-frame rearrangements with V and J called. Such tables lack part of the clones; where checked against another copy, unresolved V genes explain under half of the gap, and the rest is unexplained. Here the sample has tens of thousands of clones; 88% occur a single time. 4.6% of the sample comes from the top ten. As regards this clone: Its antigen specificity is not known. Base qualities were left out, and no much larger clone turns up one base away.

The CDR3 runs 14 residues from the cysteine to the phenylalanine. Only the CDR3 DNA is retained, 42 bases long and in frame from the first base. Trimming takes 6 bases off V and 4 bases off J; junction bases not matched to a gene: 5. Sequences ENHRY (CDR1) and SYGVKD (CDR2) are obtained from the germline V gene. Sequencing was carried out using PBMCs. This receptor chain uses TRBV10-3 and TRBJ2-1, and 8 junction bases match TRBD1. This TCR was recovered from a human donor in good health. Some clones in this sample may be carry-over from other donors' samples. Here the CDR3 is given as CAISGTGGYNEQFF. The sequenced DNA: TGTGCCATCAGCGGGACAGGCGGTTACAATGAGCAGTTCTTC.